A selection of T cell receptor beta chains follows, all from one sample in a study of beta chain features in type 1 diabetes. Sequencing used immunoSEQ multiplex PCR; TCRdb keeps in-frame clones, though not all of them. In the table there are roughly 700,000 clones, around 15% of which are singletons. What was sequenced was naive CD4+ T cells from blood. Every receptor here comes from a man aged 18 to 30 with type 1 diabetes. Each CDR3 is given with its conserved first and last residue. Fields, in order: J gene, D gene, V gene, clone size, CDR3 protein, CDR3 DNA. D genes are given only for firm matches. The size field is filled for only some rows; it gives once, few, many or a size class.

j_call: TRBJ1-1; d_call: .; v_call: TRBV5-4; clone_size: few; cdr3_aa: CASSLDSLNTEAFF; cdr3_nt: TGTGCCAGCAGCTTGGACAGCTTGAACACTGAAGCTTTCTTT
j_call: TRBJ1-2; d_call: .; v_call: TRBV29-1; clone_size: .; cdr3_aa: CSVGREPNYGYTF; cdr3_nt: TGCAGCGTTGGGAGGGAACCCAACTATGGCTACACCTTC
j_call: TRBJ2-6; d_call: TRBD2; v_call: TRBV19; clone_size: .; cdr3_aa: CASDYRGGVLTF; cdr3_nt: TGTGCCAGCGATTATCGGGGGGGCGTCCTGACTTTC
j_call: TRBJ2-5; d_call: .; v_call: TRBV7-7; clone_size: few; cdr3_aa: CASSLVGTGQETQYF; cdr3_nt: TGTGCTAGCAGCTTGGTCGGGACCGGACAAGAGACCCAGTACTTC
j_call: TRBJ2-7; d_call: .; v_call: TRBV18; clone_size: .; cdr3_aa: CASSPRTAYEQYF; cdr3_nt: TGTGCCAGCTCACCACGGACAGCCTACGAGCAGTACTTC
j_call: TRBJ1-2; d_call: .; v_call: TRBV7-9; clone_size: .; cdr3_aa: CASDFSGNYGYTF; cdr3_nt: TGTGCCAGCGACTTTTCAGGGAACTATGGCTACACCTTC
j_call: TRBJ1-1; d_call: TRBD1; v_call: TRBV5-4; clone_size: .; cdr3_aa: CASGPRDRVTEAFF; cdr3_nt: TGTGCCAGCGGCCCCCGGGACAGGGTAACTGAAGCTTTCTTT
j_call: TRBJ2-7; d_call: TRBD1; v_call: TRBV4-1; clone_size: few; cdr3_aa: CASSQDYGRGLVEQYF; cdr3_nt: TGCGCCAGCAGCCAAGATTACGGCAGGGGGCTTGTCGAGCAGTACTTC
j_call: TRBJ1-1; d_call: .; v_call: TRBV28; clone_size: .; cdr3_aa: CASRHSPGTEAFF; cdr3_nt: TGTGCCAGCAGACATTCCCCGGGCACTGAAGCTTTCTTT
j_call: TRBJ1-4; d_call: .; v_call: TRBV2; clone_size: few; cdr3_aa: CASTPGSTNEKLFF; cdr3_nt: TGTGCCAGCACCCCGGGATCAACTAATGAAAAACTGTTTTTT
j_call: TRBJ2-1; d_call: TRBD2; v_call: TRBV9; clone_size: few; cdr3_aa: CASSTGLEVTYNEQFF; cdr3_nt: TGTGCCAGCAGCACAGGACTAGAGGTGACCTACAATGAGCAGTTCTTC
j_call: TRBJ2-7; d_call: .; v_call: TRBV30; clone_size: few; cdr3_aa: CAWSPGGSSYEQYF; cdr3_nt: TGTGCCTGGAGCCCCGGTGGGTCCTCCTACGAGCAGTACTTC
j_call: TRBJ2-3; d_call: TRBD2; v_call: TRBV5-1; clone_size: .; cdr3_aa: CASSLAGDPTDTQYF; cdr3_nt: TGCGCCAGCAGCTTAGCGGGGGACCCCACAGATACGCAGTATTTT
j_call: TRBJ1-2; d_call: .; v_call: TRBV7-6; clone_size: .; cdr3_aa: CASSLAPGLYGYTF; cdr3_nt: TGTGCCAGCAGCTTAGCTCCAGGACTCTATGGATACACCTTC
j_call: TRBJ2-1; d_call: .; v_call: TRBV10-3; clone_size: few; cdr3_aa: CAISESRGSYNEQFF; cdr3_nt: TGTGCCATCAGTGAGTCACGGGGATCCTACAATGAGCAGTTCTTC
j_call: TRBJ2-7; d_call: .; v_call: TRBV10-3; clone_size: few; cdr3_aa: CAISARTDPYEQYF; cdr3_nt: TGTGCCATCAGTGCCCGGACAGACCCGTACGAGCAGTACTTC
j_call: TRBJ1-1; d_call: .; v_call: TRBV2; clone_size: .; cdr3_aa: CASSVRGLAFF; cdr3_nt: TGTGCCAGCAGTGTTCGAGGGCTGGCTTTCTTT
j_call: TRBJ2-1; d_call: .; v_call: TRBV5-1; clone_size: few; cdr3_aa: CASSLAPGRPDNEQFF; cdr3_nt: TGCGCCAGCAGCTTGGCCCCGGGGCGCCCCGATAATGAGCAGTTCTTC
j_call: TRBJ2-3; d_call: .; v_call: TRBV13; clone_size: .; cdr3_aa: CASSLGLASGITDTQYF; cdr3_nt: TGTGCCAGCAGCTTAGGCCTGGCGTCCGGGATCACAGATACGCAGTATTTT
j_call: TRBJ2-3; d_call: .; v_call: TRBV13; clone_size: few; cdr3_aa: CASRRQGTDTQYF; cdr3_nt: TGTGCCAGCAGGCGACAGGGCACAGATACGCAGTATTTT
j_call: TRBJ1-1; d_call: .; v_call: TRBV29-1; clone_size: .; cdr3_aa: CSVEHSTGENTEAFF; cdr3_nt: TGCAGCGTTGAACATTCGACGGGGGAGAACACTGAAGCTTTCTTT
j_call: TRBJ1-4; d_call: .; v_call: TRBV30; clone_size: .; cdr3_aa: CAWSATGPGQLFF; cdr3_nt: TGTGCCTGGAGTGCTACTGGACCGGGGCAACTGTTTTTT
j_call: TRBJ2-7; d_call: .; v_call: TRBV7-6; clone_size: few; cdr3_aa: CASSSQVGGSYEQYF; cdr3_nt: TGTGCCAGCAGCTCGCAGGTGGGGGGCTCCTACGAGCAGTACTTC
j_call: TRBJ2-5; d_call: TRBD2; v_call: TRBV5-4; clone_size: .; cdr3_aa: CASSLGTSGGKKTQYF; cdr3_nt: TGTGCCAGCAGCTTGGGTACTAGCGGGGGGAAGAAGACCCAGTACTTC
j_call: TRBJ2-6; d_call: TRBD1; v_call: TRBV18; clone_size: few; cdr3_aa: CASSPGTASGANVLTF; cdr3_nt: TGTGCCAGCTCACCCGGGACAGCGTCTGGGGCCAACGTCCTGACTTTC
j_call: TRBJ2-7; d_call: .; v_call: TRBV25-1; clone_size: few; cdr3_aa: CASGDYEQYF; cdr3_nt: TGTGCCAGCGGGGACTACGAGCAGTACTTC
j_call: TRBJ2-7; d_call: TRBD2; v_call: TRBV4-1; clone_size: .; cdr3_aa: CASSQDKRLAVYEQYF; cdr3_nt: TGCGCCAGCAGCCAAGATAAAAGGCTAGCGGTCTACGAGCAGTACTTC
j_call: TRBJ1-3; d_call: .; v_call: TRBV15; clone_size: .; cdr3_aa: CATSRDRRPNDVYF; cdr3_nt: TGTGCCACCAGCAGAGACCGTAGACCTAACGATGTGTATTTT
j_call: TRBJ1-2; d_call: .; v_call: TRBV19; clone_size: few; cdr3_aa: CASSSYRRGEKYGYTF; cdr3_nt: TGTGCCAGTAGTTCCTACCGACGTGGTGAAAAGTATGGCTACACCTTC
j_call: TRBJ2-3; d_call: .; v_call: TRBV7-2; clone_size: few; cdr3_aa: CASSSLDGTQYF; cdr3_nt: TGTGCCAGCAGCTCCTTGGACGGGACGCAGTATTTT
j_call: TRBJ2-7; d_call: .; v_call: TRBV6-5; clone_size: .; cdr3_aa: CASSSVYEQYF; cdr3_nt: TGTGCCAGCAGTTCGGTCTACGAGCAGTACTTC
j_call: TRBJ1-2; d_call: .; v_call: TRBV30; clone_size: few; cdr3_aa: CAWSVRGAGTF; cdr3_nt: TGTGCCTGGAGTGTACGCGGGGCTGGCACCTTC
j_call: TRBJ2-5; d_call: TRBD2; v_call: TRBV29-1; clone_size: .; cdr3_aa: CSVEEVAGGRETQYF; cdr3_nt: TGCAGCGTTGAAGAGGTAGCGGGGGGCAGAGAGACCCAGTACTTC
j_call: TRBJ2-5; d_call: .; v_call: TRBV5-1; clone_size: few; cdr3_aa: CASRQTAVETQYF; cdr3_nt: TGCGCCAGCCGGCAGACCGCGGTGGAGACCCAGTACTTC
j_call: TRBJ2-2; d_call: .; v_call: TRBV14; clone_size: few; cdr3_aa: CASSQGMSGVTGELFF; cdr3_nt: TGTGCCAGCAGCCAAGGCATGTCCGGGGTCACCGGGGAGCTGTTTTTT
j_call: TRBJ2-5; d_call: TRBD1; v_call: TRBV6-1; clone_size: few; cdr3_aa: CASSASGTGGQETQYF; cdr3_nt: TGTGCCAGCAGTGCCTCGGGGACAGGGGGACAAGAGACCCAGTACTTC
j_call: TRBJ1-6; d_call: .; v_call: TRBV19; clone_size: few; cdr3_aa: CASSTTDNQPLHF; cdr3_nt: TGTGCCAGTAGTACCACCGACAATCAACCCCTCCACTTT
j_call: TRBJ2-6; d_call: .; v_call: TRBV6-5; clone_size: .; cdr3_aa: CASSRQTSGANVLTF; cdr3_nt: TGTGCCAGCAGCCGCCAGACTTCTGGGGCCAACGTCCTGACTTTC
j_call: TRBJ1-5; d_call: TRBD1; v_call: TRBV28; clone_size: few; cdr3_aa: CASRKGQTTRGNQPQHF; cdr3_nt: TGTGCCAGCAGGAAGGGACAGACAACTAGGGGCAATCAGCCCCAGCATTTT
j_call: TRBJ1-3; d_call: TRBD1; v_call: TRBV30; clone_size: few; cdr3_aa: CAWSKGQGNTIYF; cdr3_nt: TGTGCCTGGAGTAAGGGACAGGGAAACACCATATATTTT
j_call: TRBJ2-7; d_call: .; v_call: TRBV13; clone_size: .; cdr3_aa: CASTRLWVDYEQYF; cdr3_nt: TGTGCCAGCACCAGGTTATGGGTAGACTACGAGCAGTACTTC
j_call: TRBJ2-3; d_call: .; v_call: TRBV19; clone_size: .; cdr3_aa: CASSVGLSTDTQYF; cdr3_nt: TGTGCCAGTAGTGTGGGACTGAGCACAGATACGCAGTATTTT
j_call: TRBJ2-1; d_call: TRBD2; v_call: TRBV7-9; clone_size: .; cdr3_aa: CASSPPGTSSPAGEQFF; cdr3_nt: TGTGCCAGCAGCCCACCCGGGACTAGCTCCCCCGCTGGGGAGCAGTTCTTC
j_call: TRBJ2-7; d_call: TRBD1; v_call: TRBV6-6; clone_size: few; cdr3_aa: CASSLPGTGLYEQYF; cdr3_nt: TGTGCCAGCAGTTTACCAGGGACAGGGTTATACGAGCAGTACTTC
j_call: TRBJ2-5; d_call: .; v_call: TRBV9; clone_size: .; cdr3_aa: CASSVRGVEETQYF; cdr3_nt: TGTGCCAGCAGCGTAAGGGGGGTTGAAGAGACCCAGTACTTC
j_call: TRBJ2-2; d_call: .; v_call: TRBV7-8; clone_size: few; cdr3_aa: CASSLAPGANTGELFF; cdr3_nt: TGTGCCAGCAGCTTAGCGCCTGGGGCGAACACCGGGGAGCTGTTTTTT
j_call: TRBJ1-1; d_call: .; v_call: TRBV7-9; clone_size: few; cdr3_aa: CASSRPGSEAFF; cdr3_nt: TGTGCCAGCAGCAGACCGGGAAGTGAAGCTTTCTTT
j_call: TRBJ1-5; d_call: .; v_call: TRBV7-8; clone_size: once; cdr3_aa: CASSPDRRTLYSNQPQHF; cdr3_nt: TGTGCCAGCAGCCCAGACAGGCGCACTCTCTATAGCAATCAGCCCCAGCATTTT